This T cell receptor beta chain was profiled in a study of human T cells and chemical hapten exposure. Turning to the study itself: Alopecia areata, totalis or universalis was found in mostly female patients. Study-wide findings and caveats: Expanded TCRs clustered into significantly more large CDR3 similarity groups than controls, the analysis revealed.

This clonotype was seen at least ten times. What it binds is not known. The time point here: patch test 1, 2 weeks after DPC sensitization. Described treatment: therapeutic diphenylcyclopropenone sensitization with weekly scalp DPC. It was from unfractionated whole blood that total RNA was extracted. Individual cDNA molecules in this library carried unique molecular identifiers. TCRdb re-analysed the RACE reads in MiXCR, keeping a single row per CDR3 protein. The sample holds approximately 77,000 distinct CDR3 sequences, 7.5% to 9.5% seen once. Trimming shortened V by 4 bases and J by 3 bases, and 13 bases separated the two germline ends. Germline CDR1 SGHNT, CDR2 YYREEE (reference sequence). The CDR3 totals 14 residues.

The receptor comes from a woman in her twenties or thirties with alopecia areata. Some clones in this sample may be carry-over from other donors' samples. The sequences come from whole blood, collected in connection with sensitization to the hapten diphenylcyclopropenone (DPC). The chain recombines TRBV5-4 with TRBJ1-2, with D possibly TRBD1 on 5 matching bases. DNA of the CDR3: TGTGCCAGCAGCATGGACGGGGGGGACTATGGCTACACCTTC. This encodes CASSMDGGDYGYTF. Supplemented by reference TRBV5-4 and TRBJ1-2, the full variable domain reads ETGVTQSPTHLIKTRGQQVTLRCSSQSGHNTVSWYQQALGQGPQFIFQYYREEENGRGNFPPRFSGLQFPNYSSELNVNALELDDSALYLCASSMDGGDYGYTFGSGTRLTVV.